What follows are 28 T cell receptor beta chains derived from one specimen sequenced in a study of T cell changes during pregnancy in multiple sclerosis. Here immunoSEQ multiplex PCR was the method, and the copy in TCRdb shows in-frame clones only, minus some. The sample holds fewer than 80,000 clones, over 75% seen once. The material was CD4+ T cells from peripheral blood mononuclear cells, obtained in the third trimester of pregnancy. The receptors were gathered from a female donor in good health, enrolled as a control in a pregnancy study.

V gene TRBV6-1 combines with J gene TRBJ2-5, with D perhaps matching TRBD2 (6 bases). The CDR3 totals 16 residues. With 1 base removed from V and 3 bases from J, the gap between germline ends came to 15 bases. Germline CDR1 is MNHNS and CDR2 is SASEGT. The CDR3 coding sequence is TGTGCCAGCAGTGAAGATTGGAGGGTAGGGGAAGAGACCCAGTACTTC. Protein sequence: CASSEDWRVGEETQYF.

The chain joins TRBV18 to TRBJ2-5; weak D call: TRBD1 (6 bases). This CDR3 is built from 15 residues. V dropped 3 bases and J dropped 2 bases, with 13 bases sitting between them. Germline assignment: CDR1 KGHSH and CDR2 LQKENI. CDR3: CASSPLAGQQETQYF. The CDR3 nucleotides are TGTGCCAGCTCACCCCTGGCCGGACAGCAAGAGACCCAGTACTTC.

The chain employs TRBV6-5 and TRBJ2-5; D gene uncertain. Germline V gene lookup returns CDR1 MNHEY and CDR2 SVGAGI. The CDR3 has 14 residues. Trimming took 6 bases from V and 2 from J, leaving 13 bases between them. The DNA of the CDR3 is TGTGCCAGCAGCCGCTCGTGGCCACAAGAGACCCAGTACTTC. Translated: CASSRSWPQETQYF.

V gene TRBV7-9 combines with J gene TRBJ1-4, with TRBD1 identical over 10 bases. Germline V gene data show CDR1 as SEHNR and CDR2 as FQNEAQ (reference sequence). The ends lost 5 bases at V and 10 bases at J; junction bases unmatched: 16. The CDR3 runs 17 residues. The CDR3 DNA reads TGTGCCAGCAGCCCTCGGGACAGGGGCCAGGGCCCTGGAAAACTGTTTTTT. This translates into CASSPRDRGQGPGKLFF.

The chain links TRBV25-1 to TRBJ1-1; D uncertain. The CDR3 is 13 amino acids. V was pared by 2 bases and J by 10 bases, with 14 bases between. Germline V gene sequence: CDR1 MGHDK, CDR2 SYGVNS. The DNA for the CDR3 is TGTGCCAGCAGTGAAAGGCAGTATGGGCGAGCTTTCTTT. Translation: CASSERQYGRAFF.

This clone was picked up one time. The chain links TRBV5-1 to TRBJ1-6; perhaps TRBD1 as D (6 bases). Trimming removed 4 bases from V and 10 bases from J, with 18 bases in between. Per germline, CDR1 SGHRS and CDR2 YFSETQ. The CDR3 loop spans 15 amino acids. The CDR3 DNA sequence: TGCGCCAGCAGCGCAGAGACAGGAGCTTACTCACCCCTCCACTTT. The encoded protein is CASSAETGAYSPLHF. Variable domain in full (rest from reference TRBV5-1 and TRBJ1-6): KAGVTQTPRYLIKTRGQQVTLSCSPISGHRSVSWYQQTPGQGLQFLFEYFSETQRNKGNFPGRFSGRQFSNSRSEMNVSTLELGDSALYLCASSAETGAYSPLHFGNGTRLTVT.

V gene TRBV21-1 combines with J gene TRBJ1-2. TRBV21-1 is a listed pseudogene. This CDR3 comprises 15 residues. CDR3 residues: CASSKGRKRDYGYTF. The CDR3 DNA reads TGTGCCAGCAGCAAAGGGAGGAAGCGGGACTATGGCTACACCTTC.

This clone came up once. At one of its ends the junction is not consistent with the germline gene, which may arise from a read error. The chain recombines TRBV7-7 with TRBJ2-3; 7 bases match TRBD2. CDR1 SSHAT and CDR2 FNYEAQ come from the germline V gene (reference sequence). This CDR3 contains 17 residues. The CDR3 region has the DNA TGTGCTAGCAGCTTGGGAGGGCCTACACCGACCACAGATACGCAGTATTTT. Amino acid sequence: CASSLGGPTPTTDTQYF.

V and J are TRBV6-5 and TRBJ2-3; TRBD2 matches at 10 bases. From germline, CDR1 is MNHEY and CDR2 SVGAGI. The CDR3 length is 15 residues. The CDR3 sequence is CASQRGGRGTDTQYF. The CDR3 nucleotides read TGTGCGTCCCAGCGGGGGGGCCGGGGCACAGATACGCAGTATTTT.

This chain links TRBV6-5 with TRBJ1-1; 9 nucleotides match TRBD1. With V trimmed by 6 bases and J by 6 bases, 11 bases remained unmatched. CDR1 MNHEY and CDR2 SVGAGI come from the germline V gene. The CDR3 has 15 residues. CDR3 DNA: TGTGCCAGCAGGACTGGACAGGGGACGGCTCCTGAAGCTTTCTTT. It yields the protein CASRTGQGTAPEAFF.

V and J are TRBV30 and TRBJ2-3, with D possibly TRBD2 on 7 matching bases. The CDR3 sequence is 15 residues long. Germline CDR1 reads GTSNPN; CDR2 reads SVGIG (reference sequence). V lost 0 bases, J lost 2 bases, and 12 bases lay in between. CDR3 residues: CAWSVGGGNTDTQYF. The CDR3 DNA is TGTGCCTGGAGTGTAGGGGGAGGGAACACAGATACGCAGTATTTT. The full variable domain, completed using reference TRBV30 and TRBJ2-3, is SQTIHQWPATLVQPVGSPLSLECTVEGTSNPNLYWYRQAAGRGLQLLFYSVGIGQISSEVPQNLSASRPQDRQFILSSKKLLLSDSGFYLCAWSVGGGNTDTQYFGPGTRLTVL.

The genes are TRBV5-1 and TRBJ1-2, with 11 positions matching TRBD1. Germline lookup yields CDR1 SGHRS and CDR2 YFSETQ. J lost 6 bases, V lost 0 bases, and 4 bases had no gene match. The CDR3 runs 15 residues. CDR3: CASSLGGQGDHGYTF. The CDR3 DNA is TGCGCCAGCAGCTTGGGGGGACAGGGGGACCATGGCTACACCTTC. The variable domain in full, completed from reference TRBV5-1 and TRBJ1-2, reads KAGVTQTPRYLIKTRGQQVTLSCSPISGHRSVSWYQQTPGQGLQFLFEYFSETQRNKGNFPGRFSGRQFSNSRSEMNVSTLELGDSALYLCASSLGGQGDHGYTFGSGTRLTVV.

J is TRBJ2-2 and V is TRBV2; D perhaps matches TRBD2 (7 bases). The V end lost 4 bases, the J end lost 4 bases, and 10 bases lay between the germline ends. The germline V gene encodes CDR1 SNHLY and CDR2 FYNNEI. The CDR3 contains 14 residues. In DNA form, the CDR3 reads TGTGCCAGCAGTGCGGGGGGCCGCACCGGGGAGCTGTTTTTT. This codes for CASSAGGRTGELFF. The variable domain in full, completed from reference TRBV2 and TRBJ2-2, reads EPEVTQTPSHQVTQMGQEVILRCVPISNHLYFYWYRQILGQKVEFLVSFYNNEISEKSEIFDDQFSVERPDGSNFTLKIRSTKLEDSAMYFCASSAGGRTGELFFGEGSRLTVL.

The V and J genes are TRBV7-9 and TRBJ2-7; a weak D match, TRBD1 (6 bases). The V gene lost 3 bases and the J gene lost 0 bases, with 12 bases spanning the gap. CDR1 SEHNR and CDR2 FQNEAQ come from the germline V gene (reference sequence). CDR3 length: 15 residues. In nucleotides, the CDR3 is TGTGCCAGCAGCTTTGACAGGTCAAGCTCCTACGAGCAGTACTTC. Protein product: CASSFDRSSSYEQYF.

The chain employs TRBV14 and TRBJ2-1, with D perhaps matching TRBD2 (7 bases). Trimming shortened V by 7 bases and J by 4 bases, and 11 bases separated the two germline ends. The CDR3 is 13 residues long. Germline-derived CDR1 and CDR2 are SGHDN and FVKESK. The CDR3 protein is CASNRGAYNEQFF. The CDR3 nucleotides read TGTGCCAGCAACCGGGGGGCTTACAATGAGCAGTTCTTC. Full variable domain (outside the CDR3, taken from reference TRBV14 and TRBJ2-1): EAGVTQFPSHSVIEKGQTVTLRCDPISGHDNLYWYRRVMGKEIKFLLHFVKESKQDESGMPNNRFLAERTGGTYSTLKVQPAELEDSGVYFCASNRGAYNEQFFGPGTRLTVL.

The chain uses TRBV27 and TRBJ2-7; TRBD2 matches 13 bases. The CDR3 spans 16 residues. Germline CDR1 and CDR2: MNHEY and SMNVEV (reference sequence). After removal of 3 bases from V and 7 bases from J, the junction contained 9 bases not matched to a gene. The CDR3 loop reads CASSFGTSGASGEQYF. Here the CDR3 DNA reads TGTGCCAGCAGTTTTGGGACTAGCGGGGCTTCGGGGGAGCAGTACTTC.

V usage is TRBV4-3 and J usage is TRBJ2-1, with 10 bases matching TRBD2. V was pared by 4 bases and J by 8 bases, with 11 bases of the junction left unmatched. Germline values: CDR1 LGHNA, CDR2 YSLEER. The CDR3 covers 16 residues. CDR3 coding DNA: TGCGCCAGCAGCCGACAAACTAGCGGGGTTGGCGATGAGCAGTTCTTC. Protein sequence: CASSRQTSGVGDEQFF.

CDR3 protein: CASSLAIGQISNQPQHF. As DNA, the CDR3 is TGCGCCAGCAGCCTAGCCATAGGACAGATTAGCAATCAGCCCCAGCATTTT. This chain connects TRBV4-1 to TRBJ1-5; possible D gene TRBD1, 6 bases. Germline values: CDR1 MGHRA, CDR2 YSYEKL. V lost 4 bases to trimming and J lost 0 bases, with 16 bases between them. The CDR3 runs to 17 residues.

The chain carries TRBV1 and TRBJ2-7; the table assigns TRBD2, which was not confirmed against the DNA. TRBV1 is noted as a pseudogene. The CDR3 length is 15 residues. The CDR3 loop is CTSSLTSGGPYEQYF. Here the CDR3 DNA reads TGCACCAGCAGCCTGACTAGCGGGGGGCCCTACGAGCAGTACTTC.

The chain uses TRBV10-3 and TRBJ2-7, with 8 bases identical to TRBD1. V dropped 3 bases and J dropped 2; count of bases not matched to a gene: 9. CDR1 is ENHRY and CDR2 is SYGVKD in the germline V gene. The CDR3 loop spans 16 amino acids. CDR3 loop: CAISDSPGQGTYEQYF. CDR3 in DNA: TGTGCCATCAGTGATTCACCAGGACAGGGCACCTACGAGCAGTACTTC.

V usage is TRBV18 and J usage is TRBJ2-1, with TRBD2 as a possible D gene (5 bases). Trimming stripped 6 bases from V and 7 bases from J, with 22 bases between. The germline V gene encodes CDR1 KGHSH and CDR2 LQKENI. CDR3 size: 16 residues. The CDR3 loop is CASSLVVLGWENEQFF. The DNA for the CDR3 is TGTGCCAGCTCTCTTGTCGTTTTGGGATGGGAGAATGAGCAGTTCTTC.

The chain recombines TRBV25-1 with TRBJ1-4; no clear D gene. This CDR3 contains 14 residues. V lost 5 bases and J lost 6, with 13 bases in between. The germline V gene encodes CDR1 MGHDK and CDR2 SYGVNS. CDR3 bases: TGTGCCAGCAGTCGTTCCATCGGAGATGAAAAACTGTTTTTT. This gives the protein CASSRSIGDEKLFF.

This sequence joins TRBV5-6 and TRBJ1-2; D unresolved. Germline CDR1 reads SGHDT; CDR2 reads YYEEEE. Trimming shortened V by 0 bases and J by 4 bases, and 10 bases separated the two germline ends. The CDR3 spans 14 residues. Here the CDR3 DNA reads TGTGCCAGCAGCTTGGGAGGGCGAGGCTATGGCTACACCTTC. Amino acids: CASSLGGRGYGYTF.

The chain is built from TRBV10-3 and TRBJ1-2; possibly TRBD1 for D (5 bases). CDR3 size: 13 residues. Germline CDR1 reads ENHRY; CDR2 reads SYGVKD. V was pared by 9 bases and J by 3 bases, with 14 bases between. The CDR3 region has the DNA TGTGCCATAACGGCCCAGGGCGACTATGGCTACACCTTC. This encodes CAITAQGDYGYTF.

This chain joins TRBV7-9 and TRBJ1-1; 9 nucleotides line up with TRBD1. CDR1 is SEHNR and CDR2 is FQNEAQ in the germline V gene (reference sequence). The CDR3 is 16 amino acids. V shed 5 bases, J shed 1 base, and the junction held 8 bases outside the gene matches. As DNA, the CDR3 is TGTGCCAGCAGCCCCCGTGGGACAGGGCCGAACACTGAAGCTTTCTTT. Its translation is CASSPRGTGPNTEAFF.

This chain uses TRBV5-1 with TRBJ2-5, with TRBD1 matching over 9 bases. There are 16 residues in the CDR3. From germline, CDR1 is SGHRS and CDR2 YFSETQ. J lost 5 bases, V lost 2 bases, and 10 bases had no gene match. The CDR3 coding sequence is TGCGCCAGCAGCTTAACAGGGGGCATCTCTCTGGAGACCCAGTACTTC. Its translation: CASSLTGGISLETQYF.

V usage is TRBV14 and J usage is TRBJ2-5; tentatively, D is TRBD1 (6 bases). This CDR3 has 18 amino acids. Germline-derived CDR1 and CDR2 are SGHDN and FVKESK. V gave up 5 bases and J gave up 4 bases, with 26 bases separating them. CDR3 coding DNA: TGTGCCAGCAGCACCCTGCGAATAGGGGGTTTACTAGGAGAGACCCAGTACTTC. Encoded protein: CASSTLRIGGLLGETQYF.

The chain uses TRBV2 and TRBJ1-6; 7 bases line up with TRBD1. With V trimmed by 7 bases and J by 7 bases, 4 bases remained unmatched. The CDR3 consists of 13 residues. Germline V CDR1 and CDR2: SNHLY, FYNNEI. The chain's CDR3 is CASTRQGNSPLHF. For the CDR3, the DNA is TGTGCCAGCACGCGACAGGGAAATTCACCCCTCCACTTT.